The 27 T cell receptor beta chains reported below all come from one sample, sequenced in a study of low-dose radiotherapy and immunotherapy resistance in tumors. Alpha- and beta-chain coverage of first-strand cDNA came from TRAV- and TRBV-specific primers. TCRs were put through roughly 20 PCR cycles of amplification with Phusion. A constant-region primer and the V-primer adapter served as the primer pair. Each CDR3 protein gets one entry after TCRdb re-called the reads with MiXCR. This table holds 65,000 to 95,000 distinct CDR3 sequences, about a sixth found once. Described time point: after trial treatment. Specified treatment: LDRT plus nivolumab, ipilimumab, low-dose cyclophosphamide and aspirin (RACIN trial). The material was PBMCs, obtained after low-dose radiotherapy plus immunotherapy. The receptors here all came from a male donor with prostate cancer.

This clonotype was recorded many times. This CDR3 reads CASSSGTGFGWSNQPQHF. In DNA form, the CDR3 reads TGTGCCAGCAGTTCGGGGACAGGGTTCGGCTGGAGCAATCAGCCCCAGCATTTT. The chain has TRBV28 and TRBJ1-5, with 9 bases identical to TRBD1. Germline values: CDR1 MDHEN, CDR2 SYDVKM. CDR3 length: 18 amino acids. The junction had 11 bases not matched to a gene; V was cut back by 4 bases and J by 1 base.

This clonotype was counted many times. This chain links TRBV6-1 with TRBJ2-1; 8 positions match TRBD2. CDR1 and CDR2 from the germline V gene are MNHNS and SASEGT. V was clipped by 5 bases and J by 8 bases; unmatched bases: 14. The CDR3 spans 16 residues. CDR3 DNA: TGTGCCAGCAGTTACAGCGCGGGAGGCCCCAGGGATGAGCAGTTCTTC. It yields the protein CASSYSAGGPRDEQFF.

This sequence joins TRBV18 and TRBJ2-7; no clear D. The CDR3 spans 13 residues. CDR1 and CDR2 from the germline V gene are KGHSH and LQKENI. Trimming stripped 2 bases from V and 3 bases from J, with 8 bases between. CDR3 residues: CASSPGSLYEQYF. The DNA of the CDR3 is TGTGCCAGCTCACCAGGCAGCCTCTACGAGCAGTACTTC.

This clonotype occurred many times. This chain's CDR3 is CASSDSKDRVRETQYF. The CDR3 nucleotides are TGTGCCAGTAGCGATTCGAAGGACAGGGTACGGGAGACCCAGTACTTC. This sequence joins TRBV19 and TRBJ2-5; 8 nucleotides match TRBD1. V dropped 6 bases and J dropped 5; count of bases not matched to a gene: 14. There are 16 residues in the CDR3. Germline V gene data show CDR1 as LNHDA and CDR2 as SQIVND (reference sequence).

This clonotype has at least ten counts. The rearrangement links TRBV7-2 to TRBJ1-1, with D possibly matching TRBD1 (6 bases). The CDR3 is made up of 18 amino acids. Germline assignment: CDR1 SGHTA and CDR2 FQGNSA. The ends were cut back, 5 bases at V and 6 bases at J, with 28 bases in the middle. The CDR3 DNA sequence: TGTGCCAGCAGCCTTAAAGGGACACAAGGGCTAAGGGGGGCTGAAGCTTTCTTT. It codes for CASSLKGTQGLRGAEAFF.

At least ten counts were recorded for this clonotype. The chain links TRBV3-1 to TRBJ2-5; TRBD2 agrees at 12 bases. CDR1 is LGHDT, CDR2 YNNKEL, per germline (reference sequence). This CDR3 contains 14 residues. With 4 bases clipped from V and 9 bases from J, the junction kept 6 bases outside the gene matches. CDR3 sequence (DNA): TGTGCCAGCAGCCCTGGACTAGCGGGACAACCCCAGTACTTC. It codes for CASSPGLAGQPQYF.

This clonotype was detected many times. V and J are TRBV12-3 or TRBV12-4 and TRBJ2-1; D possibly corresponds to TRBD1 (6 bases). This CDR3 contains 14 residues. The germline V and J ends were trimmed by 6 bases and 4 bases, with 13 bases remaining between them. The CDR3 spells CASSLPQGYNEQFF. CDR3 DNA sequence: TGTGCCAGCAGCTTACCACAGGGTTACAATGAGCAGTTCTTC.

This clonotype was recorded at least ten times. CDR3 protein: CSAGRMDEKLFF. The CDR3 nucleotides read TGCAGCGCGGGGAGGATGGATGAAAAACTGTTTTTT. The chain combines TRBV29-1 with TRBJ1-4, with no clear D. The CDR3 contains 12 residues. Germline V gene sequence: CDR1 SQVTM, CDR2 ANQGSEA. Trimming stripped 7 bases from V and 6 bases from J, with 12 bases between.

This clonotype was seen ten or more times. The chain joins TRBV11-2 to TRBJ2-7; D is unresolved. CDR1 and CDR2 from the germline V gene are SGHAT and FQNNGV. The CDR3 totals 14 residues. V shed 1 base and J shed 4 bases, with 11 bases lying between them. DNA of the CDR3: TGTGCCAGCAGCTTAGGGAGAGACCGATACGAGCAGTACTTC. It is translated as CASSLGRDRYEQYF.

The chain carries TRBV3-1 and TRBJ2-5; D is uncertain. CDR1 and CDR2 (germline): LGHDT, YNNKEL (reference sequence). The CDR3 is made up of 17 amino acids. V was trimmed by 0 bases and J by 4 bases, leaving 18 bases between them. In DNA form, the CDR3 reads TGTGCCAGCAGCCAAGAGGCTTCGGGCGGTTTTGCAGAGACCCAGTACTTC. Protein product: CASSQEASGGFAETQYF.

This clonotype appeared many times. The rearrangement uses TRBV10-3 and TRBJ2-7; D is possibly TRBD1 (5 bases). Trimming left V 7 bases short and J 1 base short, with 11 bases between. Germline CDR1 and CDR2: ENHRY and SYGVKD. The CDR3 spans 13 residues. This CDR3 reads CAINQGRSYEQYF. The CDR3 DNA reads TGTGCCATCAATCAGGGCAGATCCTACGAGCAGTACTTC.

This clonotype was counted at least ten times. This rearrangement joins TRBV12-3 or TRBV12-4 to TRBJ2-4, with 8 bases that match TRBD1. The CDR3 is 15 amino acids. V shed 4 bases, J shed 2 bases, and the junction held 4 bases outside the gene matches. Here the CDR3 reads CASSWTGQTKNIQYF. The CDR3 DNA sequence: TGTGCCAGCAGTTGGACAGGGCAAACCAAAAACATTCAGTACTTC.

Ten or more counts support this clonotype. This chain uses TRBV12-3 or TRBV12-4 with TRBJ1-1; unclear D gene. The CDR3 is made up of 13 amino acids. Trimming removed 6 bases at V and 3 bases at J, with 11 bases between. CDR3 nucleotides: TGTGCCAGCAGCCTAGACCGCTACACTGAAGCTTTCTTT. Amino acid sequence: CASSLDRYTEAFF.

The table lists this clonotype with many counts. The V and J genes are TRBV9 and TRBJ2-1; TRBD2 matches at 7 bases. Germline CDR1 is SGDLS and CDR2 is YYNGEE. Trimming took 0 bases from V and 8 from J; bases not matched to a gene: 14. This CDR3 is built from 17 residues. The CDR3 sequence is CASSVGTRPEAGDEQFF. The CDR3 DNA is TGTGCCAGCAGCGTAGGGACTAGACCCGAGGCGGGCGATGAGCAGTTCTTC.

This clonotype has ten or more counts. The V call is TRBV29-1, the J call TRBJ2-3; TRBD1 matches at 8 bases. CDR1 and CDR2 from the germline V gene are SQVTM and ANQGSEA. This CDR3 is built from 15 residues. The V gene end was trimmed by 6 bases and the J gene end by 2 bases; junction bases not matched to a gene: 10. CDR3 amino acids: CSVDSQGGNTDTQYF. In nucleotides, the CDR3 is TGCAGCGTGGATTCACAGGGGGGAAACACAGATACGCAGTATTTT.

A note on this clonotype: A single base is all that separates this from a far larger clone, so a read error is likely. The V gene is TRBV12-5, the J gene TRBJ2-7; tentative D call: TRBD2 (7 bases). CDR3 length: 16 residues. The germline V gene has CDR1 LGHNT and CDR2 FRNRAP. V shed 5 bases and J shed 7 bases, with 24 bases lying between them. The CDR3 coding sequence is TGTGCTAGTGGTGGAGGGGGGGAGCGTGACTTCAATGAGCAGTACTTC. It is translated as CASGGGGERDFNEQYF.

The V and J genes are TRBV19 and TRBJ2-7; no clear D gene. The CDR3 sequence is 10 residues long. Germline-derived CDR1 and CDR2 are LNHDA and SQIVND (reference sequence). V lost 6 bases and J 3 bases, leaving 3 bases between the germline ends. CDR3 amino acids: CASRGYEQYF. Written as DNA, the CDR3 is TGTGCCAGTAGGGGCTACGAGCAGTACTTC.

This clonotype was counted many times. CDR3 nucleotide sequence: TGTGCCAGCAGCCAAGGGGACAGGGGAAGAAATGAAAAACTGTTTTTT. It specifies CASSQGDRGRNEKLFF. The chain employs TRBV4-2 and TRBJ1-4, with 10 bases identical to TRBD1. Per germline, CDR1 LGHNA and CDR2 YNFKEQ. The CDR3 totals 16 residues. V was clipped by 1 base and J by 5 bases; unmatched bases: 4.

This clonotype occurred many times. The chain is built from TRBV4-3 and TRBJ2-5; 11 bases agree with TRBD2. CDR3 length equals 16 residues. V gave up 5 bases and J gave up 5 bases; unmatched junction bases: 10. The germline V gene encodes CDR1 LGHNA and CDR2 YSLEER. CDR3 sequence (DNA): TGCGCCAGCAGCGGGACTAGCGGTTCCCTCGTGGAGACCCAGTACTTC. Protein: CASSGTSGSLVETQYF.

The chain has TRBV6-8 and TRBJ2-6, with 11 bases aligning to TRBD1. The germline V gene encodes CDR1 MNHGY and CDR2 SAAAGT. J gave up 1 base and V 8 bases, and 7 bases lay outside the gene matches. This CDR3 is 17 amino acids long. The CDR3 sequence: CASARTGGNSGANVLTF. The CDR3 nucleotides read TGTGCCAGCGCCCGGACAGGGGGCAATTCTGGGGCCAACGTCCTGACTTTC.

This clonotype was counted ten times or more. The gene calls are TRBV7-6 and TRBJ1-4; D is unresolved. CDR1 is SGHVS and CDR2 is FNYEAQ in the germline V gene. This CDR3 spans 15 amino acids. V lost 0 bases to trimming and J lost 6 bases, with 11 bases between them. This CDR3 is CASSLAGGRDEKLFF. The CDR3 DNA reads as TGTGCCAGCAGCTTAGCTGGCGGGCGCGATGAAAAACTGTTTTTT.

This clonotype was observed at least ten times. This sequence joins TRBV5-1 and TRBJ2-7; TRBD1 agrees at 9 bases. The junction had 16 bases not matched to a gene; V was cut back by 2 bases and J by 4 bases. This CDR3 contains 18 residues. Per germline, CDR1 SGHRS and CDR2 YFSETQ. The CDR3 coding sequence is TGCGCCAGCAGCTTAATGGGCCTGCCTCGGACAGGGGTATACGAGCAGTACTTC. Translating gives CASSLMGLPRTGVYEQYF. Full variable domain (missing parts from reference TRBV5-1 and TRBJ2-7): KAGVTQTPRYLIKTRGQQVTLSCSPISGHRSVSWYQQTPGQGLQFLFEYFSETQRNKGNFPGRFSGRQFSNSRSEMNVSTLELGDSALYLCASSLMGLPRTGVYEQYFGPGTRLTVT.

This clonotype was counted ten times or more. This chain links TRBV7-6 with TRBJ2-5; TRBD2 matches at 10 bases. Germline values: CDR1 SGHVS, CDR2 FNYEAQ. The CDR3 consists of 15 residues. With V trimmed by 1 base and J by 3 bases, 2 bases remained unmatched. CDR3 nucleotides: TGTGCCAGCAGCTTAGGGGGACTAGCGAAAGAGACCCAGTACTTC. As protein: CASSLGGLAKETQYF. Complete variable domain (other parts from reference TRBV7-6 and TRBJ2-5): GAGVSQSPRYKVTKRGQDVALRCDPISGHVSLYWYRQALGQGPEFLTYFNYEAQQDKSGLPNDRFSAERPEGSISTLTIQRTEQRDSAMYRCASSLGGLAKETQYFGPGTRLLVL.

This clonotype came up many times. V and J are TRBV28 and TRBJ2-7, with TRBD2 as a possible D gene (5 bases). Between the trimmed V and J ends, which lost 4 bases and 7 bases, there was a span of 8 bases. The CDR3 loop spans 11 amino acids. Per the germline V gene, CDR1 is MDHEN and CDR2 is SYDVKM. The CDR3 spells CASSSRGEQYF. CDR3 DNA: TGTGCCAGCAGTTCGAGAGGGGAGCAGTACTTC.

Note on this clonotype: This is likely an artifact of a read error, given a far larger clone one base away. V usage is TRBV5-8 and J usage is TRBJ2-1, with TRBD2 matching over 7 bases. Germline-derived CDR1 and CDR2 are SGHTS and YDEGEE. The junction had 8 bases not matched to a gene; V was cut back by 4 bases and J by 4 bases. This CDR3 is built from 15 residues. In DNA form, the CDR3 reads TGTGCCAGCAGCACGACTAACGGGAGGTACAATGAGCAGTTCTTC. This gives the protein CASSTTNGRYNEQFF.

This clonotype was counted ten times or more. The chain recombines TRBV5-4 with TRBJ2-7; 11 bases map to TRBD2. This CDR3 is built from 15 residues. V lost 4 bases to trimming and J lost 5 bases; unmatched junction nucleotides: 8. CDR1 is SGHNT, CDR2 YYREEE, per germline (reference sequence). CDR3: CASSPDSGRADEQYF. The CDR3 DNA reads as TGTGCCAGCAGCCCCGATAGCGGGAGGGCCGACGAGCAGTACTTC.

This clonotype has a count of ten or more. This chain connects TRBV2 to TRBJ2-1; D possibly corresponds to TRBD2 (5 bases). This CDR3 contains 17 residues. Germline V gives CDR1 SNHLY, CDR2 FYNNEI. V shed 1 base and J shed 0 bases, with 13 bases lying between them. CDR3 protein: CASSEGPSLRSYNEQFF. The DNA for the CDR3 is TGTGCCAGCAGTGAAGGACCTAGCCTGCGCTCCTACAATGAGCAGTTCTTC.